The T cell receptor (beta chain) described here comes from a study of identical twins. This clonotype appeared a few times. Its antigen is undetermined. One entry per CDR3 protein results from TCRdb running MiXCR on the 5' RACE reads. The profile shows some 500,000 distinct CDR3 sequences, nearly 10% of them singletons. This CDR3 has 15 amino acids. Between the trimmed V and J ends, which lost 4 bases and 3 bases, there was a span of 12 bases. General study points: Within monozygotic twins, out-of-frame TCR alpha sharing was underestimated by the models. Zero-insertion results could be subject to partial confounding by invariant MAIT and iNKT cells. Rather than following the same donors, the conclusions depended on cross-sectional statistical analysis.

These data also formed part of another study, on yellow fever vaccine responses in identical twins. That publication notes: Twins' T cell vaccine responses reportedly looked partly convergent, partly personalized.

The clonotype originates from a young woman in good health. The rearrangement uses TRBV12-3 or TRBV12-4 and TRBJ2-2; no firm D call. Source material: PBMCs. The CDR3 sequence: CASSSGGEHTGELFF. CDR3 sequence (DNA): TGTGCCAGCAGTTCGGGTGGGGAACACACCGGGGAGCTGTTTTTT.